These 28 T cell receptor beta chains were all obtained from the same sample, sequenced in a study of T-cell memory formation after mild COVID-19. A single record per CDR3 protein comes from TCRdb applying MiXCR to the 5' RACE reads. Here the sample spans about half a million distinct CDR3 sequences, roughly 18% being singletons. Sequenced: PBMCs or a T cell subset sorted from them (not recorded which). The receptors shown here come from an adult woman who had mild COVID-19 (a few samples of this study predate the infection). Cell type and time point are not known.

This clonotype was seen a handful of times. The chain is built from TRBV7-9 and TRBJ2-4; 7 bases are shared with TRBD2. J gave up 10 bases and V 4 bases, and 7 bases lay outside the gene matches. CDR1 and CDR2 (germline): SEHNR, FQNEAQ (reference sequence). The CDR3 runs 13 residues. Here the CDR3 DNA reads TGTGCCAGCAGCTCAGCGGGAATGGGGATTCAGTACTTC. This codes for CASSSAGMGIQYF. Full variable domain (rest looked up from reference TRBV7-9 and TRBJ2-4): DTGVSQNPRHKITKRGQNVTFRCDPISEHNRLYWYRQTLGQGPEFLTYFQNEAQLEKSRLLSDRFSAERPKGSFSTLEIQRTEQGDSAMYLCASSSAGMGIQYFGAGTRLSVL.

Ten or more counts support this clonotype. V and J are TRBV12-3 or TRBV12-4 and TRBJ2-1; D gene uncertain. The CDR3 has 14 amino acids. The V end lost 6 bases, the J end lost 6 bases, and 15 bases lay between the germline ends. Here the CDR3 reads CASSGRVVRNEQFF. The DNA for the CDR3 is TGTGCCAGCAGCGGCCGGGTGGTTCGCAATGAGCAGTTCTTC.

A few counts support this clonotype. V and J are TRBV3-1 and TRBJ1-2; D unclear. There are 12 residues in the CDR3. CDR1 LGHDT and CDR2 YNNKEL come from the germline V gene (reference sequence). The ends were cut back, 9 bases at V and 5 bases at J, with 13 bases in the middle. This CDR3 reads CASGLTSYGYTF. The CDR3 region has the DNA TGTGCCAGTGGGCTGACAAGTTATGGCTACACCTTC.

This clonotype was observed a handful of times. The J gene is TRBJ2-6, the V gene TRBV5-1, with a possible D match to TRBD2 (5 bases). The CDR3 has 17 amino acids. Germline V gene sequence: CDR1 SGHRS, CDR2 YFSETQ. Trimming took 0 bases from V and 0 from J, leaving 10 bases between them. CDR3 nucleotides: TGCGCCAGCAGCTTGGCACTCGGGGACTCTGGGGCCAACGTCCTGACTTTC. Translating gives CASSLALGDSGANVLTF.

This clonotype was counted only a few times. The chain carries TRBV12-3 or TRBV12-4 and TRBJ1-1; maybe TRBD1 (5 bases). The CDR3 extends over 16 amino acids. V was cut by 1 base and J by 0 bases, with 12 bases left in between. The CDR3 nucleotides are TGTGCCAGCAGTTTAGGTCCAGGGATTATGAACACTGAAGCTTTCTTT. It specifies CASSLGPGIMNTEAFF.

The chain recombines TRBV9 with TRBJ1-4, with D uncertain. Per the germline V gene, CDR1 is SGDLS and CDR2 is YYNGEE. V was cut by 6 bases and J by 6 bases, with 18 bases left in between. This CDR3 comprises 15 residues. This CDR3 reads CASTMGPRSDEKLFF. DNA of the CDR3: TGTGCCAGCACCATGGGCCCCAGGTCGGATGAAAAACTGTTTTTT. Full variable domain (outside the CDR3, taken from reference TRBV9 and TRBJ1-4): DSGVTQTPKHLITATGQRVTLRCSPRSGDLSVYWYQQSLDQGLQFLIQYYNGEERAKGNILERFSAQQFPDLHSELNLSSLELGDSALYFCASTMGPRSDEKLFFGSGTQLSVL.

This clonotype was recorded a few times. The chain recombines TRBV25-1 with TRBJ2-3; the D gene is possibly TRBD2 (5 bases). Germline V CDR1 and CDR2: MGHDK, SYGVNS. V was trimmed by 5 bases and J by 4 bases, leaving 7 bases between them. There are 12 residues in the CDR3. The CDR3 DNA follows: TGTGCCAGCAGTCACGGGGCAGATACGCAGTATTTT. As protein: CASSHGADTQYF.

This chain uses TRBV20-1 with TRBJ1-5, with 7 nucleotides matching TRBD1. Germline loops: CDR1 DFQATT, CDR2 SNEGSKA (reference sequence). The trim removed 3 bases at V and 4 bases at J, leaving 6 bases unmatched. The CDR3 runs to 14 residues. The CDR3 DNA follows: TGCAGTGCTAGCGTGACAGGGAGAAATCAGCCCCAGCATTTT. Its translation is CSASVTGRNQPQHF.

This clonotype was counted ten times or more. The chain uses TRBV12-3 or TRBV12-4 and TRBJ1-1; a weak D match, TRBD1 (5 bases). Trimming took off 6 bases at V and 7 bases at J, with 9 bases between the two ends. This CDR3 contains 11 residues. The CDR3 nucleotides are TGTGCCAGCAGCCCGGGACTTGAAGCTTTCTTT. Protein sequence: CASSPGLEAFF.

This clonotype was counted only a few times. This chain links TRBV6-6 with TRBJ1-4; TRBD1 matches 7 bases. CDR3 length: 15 residues. Germline loops: CDR1 MNHNY, CDR2 SVGAGI (reference sequence). V lost 2 bases, J lost 4 bases, and 4 bases stayed unmatched. The CDR3 sequence: CASSYGDRSNEKLFF. CDR3 in DNA: TGTGCCAGCAGTTACGGGGACAGAAGTAATGAAAAACTGTTTTTT.

The chain employs TRBV18 and TRBJ2-1; D uncertain. Per the germline V gene, CDR1 is KGHSH and CDR2 is LQKENI. Trimming shortened V by 2 bases and J by 5 bases, and 7 bases separated the two germline ends. The CDR3 loop spans 13 amino acids. The CDR3 DNA reads TGTGCCAGCTCACCATTAACCCACAATGAGCAGTTCTTC. Translating gives CASSPLTHNEQFF.

The CDR3 loop reads CSVGVKGTGENYGYTF. Written as DNA, the CDR3 is TGCAGCGTTGGAGTTAAAGGGACAGGCGAGAACTATGGCTACACCTTC. The V and J genes are TRBV29-1 and TRBJ1-2; 8 bases line up with TRBD1. Germline V gene data show CDR1 as SQVTM and CDR2 as ANQGSEA. The CDR3 contains 16 residues. The J segment lost 2 bases and the V segment lost 4 bases, leaving 12 bases of the junction unmatched.

The chain links TRBV10-3 to TRBJ2-6; weak D call: TRBD2 (5 bases). Per germline, CDR1 ENHRY and CDR2 SYGVKD. This CDR3 region has 14 residues. Between the trimmed V and J ends, which lost 4 bases and 6 bases, there was a span of 10 bases. The CDR3 nucleotides read TGTGCCATCAGTGGGGAGAGATCGGCCAACGTCCTGACTTTC. This sequence encodes CAISGERSANVLTF.

A few counts support this clonotype. The J gene is TRBJ1-2, the V gene TRBV4-3; D gene uncertain. V was cut by 4 bases and J by 10 bases, with 16 bases left in between. CDR1 is LGHNA, CDR2 YSLEER, per germline. CDR3 length: 13 amino acids. The CDR3 reads CASSPGPAGSYTF. CDR3 DNA sequence: TGCGCCAGCAGCCCAGGACCGGCAGGTTCCTACACCTTC.

The chain joins TRBV20-1 to TRBJ2-1; 9 bases align to TRBD2. V was clipped by 2 bases and J by 8 bases; unmatched bases: 13. The length of the CDR3 is 16 residues. Germline V gene lookup returns CDR1 DFQATT and CDR2 SNEGSKA (reference sequence). CDR3 in DNA: TGCAGTGCTAGAAATTGGGTGGCTAGCGGGAACGATGAGCAGTTCTTC. Amino acids: CSARNWVASGNDEQFF.

The rearrangement uses TRBV4-3 and TRBJ2-1, with 10 nucleotides matching TRBD2. Germline values: CDR1 LGHNA, CDR2 YSLEER. V lost 3 bases, J lost 7 bases, and 6 bases stayed unmatched. CDR3 length: 15 amino acids. CDR3 amino acids: CASSHGLAESNEQFF. DNA for the CDR3: TGCGCCAGCAGCCACGGACTAGCGGAATCTAATGAGCAGTTCTTC.

In this sample, this clonotype turned up a few times. The rearrangement uses TRBV2 and TRBJ2-5; D might be TRBD1 (5 bases). Trimming removed 3 bases from V and 3 bases from J, with 11 bases in between. Per germline, CDR1 SNHLY and CDR2 FYNNEI. This CDR3 comprises 14 residues. CDR3 bases: TGTGCCAGCAGTGACCTCGACAGTAAAGAGACCCAGTACTTC. Translating it yields CASSDLDSKETQYF.

This sequence joins TRBV12-3 or TRBV12-4 and TRBJ2-1; D possibly corresponds to TRBD1 (7 bases). The CDR3 consists of 17 residues. Trimming removed 1 base from V and 8 bases from J, with 21 bases in between. CDR3 protein: CASSLDGSGTRGDEQFF. In DNA form, the CDR3 reads TGTGCCAGCAGTTTAGATGGTAGCGGTACCAGGGGGGATGAGCAGTTCTTC.

V usage is TRBV3-1 and J usage is TRBJ2-5; D perhaps matches TRBD2 (6 bases). The CDR3 consists of 15 residues. Trimming left V 4 bases short and J 5 bases short, with 17 bases between. CDR1 and CDR2 (germline): LGHDT, YNNKEL (reference sequence). Here the CDR3 DNA reads TGTGCCAGCAGCCTCGCACTCGTAGCGGTGGAGACCCAGTACTTC. Encoded protein: CASSLALVAVETQYF.

This clonotype was picked up a small number of times. The chain recombines TRBV5-1 with TRBJ2-7; D is undetermined. The V and J ends lost 4 bases and 1 base respectively, with 21 bases between them. Germline values: CDR1 SGHRS, CDR2 YFSETQ. The CDR3 spans 17 residues. In DNA, the CDR3 is TGCGCCAGCAGCCCGGTCCCACCTCCCAAGGTATCCTACGAGCAGTACTTC. This encodes CASSPVPPPKVSYEQYF.

The rearrangement joins TRBV12-3 or TRBV12-4 to TRBJ2-1, with 9 bases lining up with TRBD1. Trimming removed 7 bases from V and 2 bases from J; junction bases left unmatched: 6. The CDR3 contains 15 residues. The CDR3 protein is CASTPDRGTYNEQFF. The CDR3 nucleotides read TGTGCCAGCACCCCGGACAGGGGTACCTACAATGAGCAGTTCTTC.

This clonotype was recorded at least ten times. V usage is TRBV7-3 and J usage is TRBJ2-1; D is unresolved. This CDR3 comprises 13 residues. From germline, CDR1 is SGHTA and CDR2 FQGTGA. With 5 bases removed from V and 4 bases from J, the gap between germline ends came to 9 bases. This CDR3 is CASSPDGYNEQFF. Here the CDR3 DNA reads TGTGCCAGCAGCCCGGACGGATACAATGAGCAGTTCTTC.

This clonotype was detected only a few times. The chain combines TRBV12-3 or TRBV12-4 with TRBJ1-2; TRBD1 aligns across 9 bases. V shed 6 bases and J 3 bases; nucleotides not matched to a gene: 11. CDR3 size: 16 residues. The CDR3 DNA reads as TGTGCCAGCAGCTTCCCGTCCGGGACAGGGCACTATGGCTACACCTTC. The encoded protein is CASSFPSGTGHYGYTF.

J is TRBJ1-2 and V is TRBV3-1; 7 bases map to TRBD1. Germline V gene sequence: CDR1 LGHDT, CDR2 YNNKEL (reference sequence). This CDR3 has 15 amino acids. With 8 bases clipped from V and 4 bases from J, the junction kept 13 bases outside the gene matches. The CDR3 sequence is CASQGGTENSYGYTF. The DNA of the CDR3 is TGTGCCAGCCAGGGCGGGACAGAGAACAGCTATGGCTACACCTTC.

This clonotype has just a few counts. The V call is TRBV10-3, the J call TRBJ2-3; TRBD1 or TRBD2 may be the D gene (6 bases each). There are 14 residues in the CDR3. V was cut by 3 bases and J by 5 bases, with 12 bases left in between. From germline, CDR1 is ENHRY and CDR2 SYGVKD. The CDR3: CAISEQGGGDTQYF. The CDR3, as DNA: TGTGCCATCAGTGAACAGGGAGGAGGAGATACGCAGTATTTT.

This clonotype was observed many times. The chain combines TRBV5-1 with TRBJ2-1; tentative D call: TRBD2 (5 bases). The CDR3 is made up of 16 amino acids. Germline V CDR1 and CDR2: SGHRS, YFSETQ. V lost 2 bases and J 5 bases, leaving 17 bases between the germline ends. The CDR3 nucleotides read TGCGCCAGCAGCTTAGGCGGGCCAGCTTTCAACAATGAGCAGTTCTTC. Protein: CASSLGGPAFNNEQFF.

This clonotype was seen more than once but under ten times. V usage is TRBV12-3 or TRBV12-4 and J usage is TRBJ2-1; D call uncertain. Trimming took off 7 bases at V and 0 bases at J, with 10 bases between the two ends. The CDR3 runs to 14 residues. CDR3 bases: TGTGCCAGCACCGTCGATAGCTCCTACAATGAGCAGTTCTTC. Translating gives CASTVDSSYNEQFF.

This clonotype occurred many times. The chain is built from TRBV4-1 and TRBJ1-4, with D uncertain. The CDR3 runs to 15 residues. V lost 0 bases to trimming and J lost 7 bases, with 12 bases between them. Germline V CDR1 and CDR2: MGHRA, YSYEKL. The CDR3 spells CASSQDQRRGEKLFF. The CDR3 region has the DNA TGCGCCAGCAGCCAAGATCAGCGACGGGGTGAAAAACTGTTTTTT.